These 13 T cell receptor beta chains share one sample of origin, sequenced in a study of shared clonotypes between healthy human individuals. The protocol was immunoSEQ multiplex PCR, while the TCRdb copy is restricted to in-frame clones and leaves out a portion. The table includes 90,000 to 150,000 clones, around 65% detected once. Source material: memory CD8+ T cells sorted from blood. The subset: CD45RO+ cells pooled with CCR7-negative TemRA cells. All receptors come from a woman aged 30 to 39 in good health.

CDR3 DNA: TGTGCCACCAGCAGAGGGGCGACAGGGAGGGACACCGGGGAGCTGTTTTTT. This sequence encodes CATSRGATGRDTGELFF. The gene calls are TRBV15 and TRBJ2-2, with D perhaps being TRBD1 or TRBD2 (7 bases each). CDR1 is LNHNV, CDR2 YYDKDF, per germline (reference sequence). Trimming left V 1 base short and J 3 bases short, with 15 bases between. This CDR3 has 17 residues. Filled out from reference TRBV15 and TRBJ2-2, the complete variable domain reads DAMVIQNPRYQVTQFGKPVTLSCSQTLNHNVMYWYQQKSSQAPKLLFHYYDKDFNNEADTPDNFQSRRPNTSFCFLDIRSPGLGDTAMYLCATSRGATGRDTGELFFGEGSRLTVL.

This clone has at least ten counts. The chain uses TRBV28 and TRBJ2-5; 12 nucleotides agree with TRBD1. CDR3 size: 17 residues. Germline loops: CDR1 MDHEN, CDR2 SYDVKM. V gave up 6 bases and J gave up 5 bases; unmatched junction bases: 13. The DNA of the CDR3 is TGTGCCAGCAGGCCGGGACAGGGGGCCAGAGCTGACGAGACCCAGTACTTC. It is translated as CASRPGQGARADETQYF. Supplemented by reference TRBV28 and TRBJ2-5, the full variable domain reads DVKVTQSSRYLVKRTGEKVFLECVQDMDHENMFWYRQDPGLGLRLIYFSYDVKMKEKGDIPEGYSVSREKKERFSLILESASTNQTSMYLCASRPGQGARADETQYFGPGTRLLVL.

In this sample, this clone turned up a few times. This chain connects TRBV28 to TRBJ1-3; no clear D. The germline V gene encodes CDR1 MDHEN and CDR2 SYDVKM. The CDR3 has 11 residues. The V end lost 3 bases, the J end lost 8 bases, and 5 bases lay between the germline ends. CDR3 protein: CASSFKDTIYF. CDR3 nucleotide sequence: TGTGCCAGCAGTTTCAAGGACACCATATATTTT.

This chain connects TRBV9 to TRBJ2-3; perhaps TRBD2 as D (6 bases). The V end was cut by 2 bases, the J end by 0 bases, with 10 bases between. The CDR3 is 15 amino acids. Germline V gene sequence: CDR1 SGDLS, CDR2 YYNGEE. DNA for the CDR3: TGTGCCAGCAGCGTGTATGGGGGGAGCACAGATACGCAGTATTTT. This gives the protein CASSVYGGSTDTQYF.

The chain combines TRBV19 with TRBJ2-3; 9 nucleotides align to TRBD1. The CDR3 loop spans 13 amino acids. V gave up 9 bases and J gave up 4 bases; unmatched junction bases: 5. Germline loops: CDR1 LNHDA, CDR2 SQIVND (reference sequence). CDR3 bases: TGTGCCAGCTGGGACAGGGAAGCAGATACGCAGTATTTT. Protein sequence: CASWDREADTQYF.

The chain joins TRBV5-1 to TRBJ2-2; tentative D call: TRBD1 (6 bases). The length of the CDR3 is 13 residues. Looked up from germline, CDR1 is SGHRS and CDR2 is YFSETQ. Trimming cost V 2 bases and J 5 bases, with 7 bases left between them. CDR3 sequence (DNA): TGCGCCAGCAGCTTCGGACAGACCGGGGAGCTGTTTTTT. Its protein is CASSFGQTGELFF.

This clone was counted a few times. V and J are TRBV19 and TRBJ2-3; D is ambiguous. Trimming shortened V by 4 bases and J by 4 bases, and 9 bases separated the two germline ends. There are 13 residues in the CDR3. Germline V lookup: CDR1 LNHDA, CDR2 SQIVND (reference sequence). CDR3 sequence: CASSRWTADTQYF. CDR3 coding DNA: TGTGCCAGTAGTAGATGGACCGCAGATACGCAGTATTTT.

V usage is TRBV5-1 and J usage is TRBJ1-4; possible D gene TRBD1, 6 bases. The ends were cut back, 4 bases at V and 3 bases at J, with 13 bases in the middle. The CDR3 runs to 15 residues. In germline, CDR1 is SGHRS, CDR2 YFSETQ. In DNA, the CDR3 is TGCGCCAGCAGCATACAGGGAGTCTCTAATGAAAAACTGTTTTTT. As protein: CASSIQGVSNEKLFF.

This clone was counted between two and nine times. J is TRBJ2-4 and V is TRBV6-1; D uncertain. Germline V gene lookup returns CDR1 MNHNS and CDR2 SASEGT. V lost 0 bases to trimming and J lost 8 bases, with 14 bases between them. This CDR3 comprises 15 residues. CDR3 sequence: CASSEARSGADIQYF. In DNA, the CDR3 is TGTGCCAGCAGTGAAGCGCGATCGGGTGCGGACATTCAGTACTTC.

The DNA for the CDR3 is TGTGCCAGCAGCACACTAGCGGGGTCCACAGATACGCAGTATTTT. Protein sequence: CASSTLAGSTDTQYF. This rearrangement joins TRBV27 to TRBJ2-3, with 10 bases matching TRBD2. Unmatched junction bases numbered 5, after V lost 6 bases and J lost 2 bases. Germline V gives CDR1 MNHEY, CDR2 SMNVEV (reference sequence). CDR3 length: 15 amino acids.

V is TRBV7-9 and J is TRBJ2-7; D perhaps matches TRBD2 (5 bases). Germline CDR1 is SEHNR and CDR2 is FQNEAQ (reference sequence). CDR3 length: 16 residues. Trimming removed 7 bases from V and 2 bases from J, with 21 bases in between. CDR3 nucleotides: TGTGCCAGCATCCCCCAAAGCGGAAGCCCCACCTACGAGCAGTACTTC. This encodes CASIPQSGSPTYEQYF.

This chain connects TRBV28 to TRBJ2-1, with 8 bases identical to TRBD1. The CDR3 loop spans 17 amino acids. Germline V gene data show CDR1 as MDHEN and CDR2 as SYDVKM. V was pared by 2 bases and J by 5 bases, with 11 bases of the junction left unmatched. CDR3 protein: CASSLDQGALGDNEQFF. The DNA of the CDR3 is TGTGCCAGCAGTTTAGATCAGGGGGCCTTGGGGGACAATGAGCAGTTCTTC.

This clone was seen repeatedly, ten times or more. The chain has TRBV25-1 and TRBJ2-3; 11 nucleotides line up with TRBD2. The CDR3 contains 17 residues. The germline V gene encodes CDR1 MGHDK and CDR2 SYGVNS. V trimming: 3 bases; J trimming: 0 bases; junction bases outside the gene matches: 5. CDR3 coding DNA: TGTGCCAGCAGTGACTCAGGGACTAGCGGAAGCACAGATACGCAGTATTTT. The encoded protein is CASSDSGTSGSTDTQYF.